This T cell receptor beta chain stems from a study of cytomegalovirus exposure and HLA in healthy donors. Primers for the PCR totalled 60 Vbeta and 13 Jbeta. Some clones are missing from TCRdb's copy, which holds only in-frame ones; the method was immunoSEQ multiplex PCR. Of 95,000 to 120,000 clones listed, less than 80% are singletons. This CDR3 has 12 residues. Between the trimmed V and J ends, which lost 6 bases and 3 bases, there was a span of 11 bases. Germline values: CDR1 SQVTM, CDR2 ANQGSEA. This clone was seen only a few times. The rearrangement uses TRBV29-1 and TRBJ1-2, with a tentative D call TRBD1 (6 bases). The TCR comes from a woman between 40 and 50 years old in good health and CMV-seropositive. Sequenced input: PBMCs. CDR3 bases: TGCAGCGTGACGACAGGAGACTATGGCTACACCTTC. Translating gives CSVTTGDYGYTF.